This T cell receptor beta chain was captured by sequencing in a study of cytomegalovirus exposure and HLA in healthy donors. As for this clone: Its antigen is as yet unknown.

Unrecorded immune exposure was likely among donors, who were nominally healthy when sampled. The V and J ends lost 3 bases and 1 base respectively, with 9 bases between them. In germline, CDR1 is SGHTA, CDR2 FQGNSA. The CDR3 loop spans 14 amino acids. The PCR employed 60 Vbeta primers together with 13 Jbeta primers. Profiled with immunoSEQ multiplex PCR; TCRdb holds only in-frame clones, not every one. This sample has around 150,000 clones, with about three quarters found just once. Overall study findings and caveats: The study flagged some 170 TCR beta chains as cytomegalovirus-associated.

Sequences were obtained from PBMCs. The rearrangement uses TRBV7-2 and TRBJ2-5; no firm D call. This sequence was found in a woman in her forties or fifties in good health and CMV-seropositive. The CDR3 sequence is CASSFDTFQETQYF. The DNA for the CDR3 is TGTGCCAGCAGCTTCGACACCTTCCAAGAGACCCAGTACTTC.